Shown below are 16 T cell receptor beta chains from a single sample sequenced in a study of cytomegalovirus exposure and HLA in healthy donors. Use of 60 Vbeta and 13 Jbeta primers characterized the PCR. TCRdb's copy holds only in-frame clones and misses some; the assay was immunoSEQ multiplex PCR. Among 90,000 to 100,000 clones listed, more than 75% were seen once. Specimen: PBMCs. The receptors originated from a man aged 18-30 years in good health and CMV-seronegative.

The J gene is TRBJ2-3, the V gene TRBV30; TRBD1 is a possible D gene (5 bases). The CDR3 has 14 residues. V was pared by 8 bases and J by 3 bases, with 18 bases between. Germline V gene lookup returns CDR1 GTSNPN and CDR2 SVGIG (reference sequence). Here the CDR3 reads CAPKRQGRTDTQYF. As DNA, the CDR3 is TGTGCCCCCAAGAGGCAGGGAAGGACAGATACGCAGTATTTT. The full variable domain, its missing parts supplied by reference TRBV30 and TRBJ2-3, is SQTIHQWPATLVQPVGSPLSLECTVEGTSNPNLYWYRQAAGRGLQLLFYSVGIGQISSEVPQNLSASRPQDRQFILSSKKLLLSDSGFYLCAPKRQGRTDTQYFGPGTRLTVL.

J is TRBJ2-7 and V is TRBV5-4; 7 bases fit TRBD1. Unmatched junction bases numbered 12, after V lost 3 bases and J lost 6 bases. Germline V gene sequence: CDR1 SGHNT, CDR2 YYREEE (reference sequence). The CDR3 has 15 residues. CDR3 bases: TGTGCCAGCAGCTCTTACGACAGGGACGCCTCCGAGCAGTACTTC. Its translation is CASSSYDRDASEQYF.

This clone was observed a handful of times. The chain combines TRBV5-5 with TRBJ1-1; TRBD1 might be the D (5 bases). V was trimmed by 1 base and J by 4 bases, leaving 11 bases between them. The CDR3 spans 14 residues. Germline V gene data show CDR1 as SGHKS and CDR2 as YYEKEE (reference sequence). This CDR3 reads CASSLFRQGTEAFF. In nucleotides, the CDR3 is TGTGCCAGCAGCTTGTTTAGGCAGGGCACTGAAGCTTTCTTT.

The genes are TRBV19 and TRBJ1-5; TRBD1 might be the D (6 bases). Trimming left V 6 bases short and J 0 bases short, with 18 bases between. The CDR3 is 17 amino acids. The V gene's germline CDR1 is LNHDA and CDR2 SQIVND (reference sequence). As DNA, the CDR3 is TGTGCCAGTAGGAACAGGGCCTTAGGCCTTAGCAATCAGCCCCAGCATTTT. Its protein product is CASRNRALGLSNQPQHF.

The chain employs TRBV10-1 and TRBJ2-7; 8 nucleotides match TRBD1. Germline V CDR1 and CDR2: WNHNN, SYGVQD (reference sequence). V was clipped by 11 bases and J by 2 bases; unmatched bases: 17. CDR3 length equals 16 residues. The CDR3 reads CAQGSGGQGCAYEQYF. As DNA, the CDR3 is TGCGCCCAGGGATCCGGCGGACAGGGATGCGCCTACGAGCAGTACTTC.

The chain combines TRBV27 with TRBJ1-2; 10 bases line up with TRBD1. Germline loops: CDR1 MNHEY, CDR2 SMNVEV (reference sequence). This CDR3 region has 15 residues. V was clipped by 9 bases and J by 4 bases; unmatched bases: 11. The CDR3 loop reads CARSPGQGVAYGYTF. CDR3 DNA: TGTGCCAGGAGCCCCGGACAGGGGGTGGCCTATGGCTACACCTTC.

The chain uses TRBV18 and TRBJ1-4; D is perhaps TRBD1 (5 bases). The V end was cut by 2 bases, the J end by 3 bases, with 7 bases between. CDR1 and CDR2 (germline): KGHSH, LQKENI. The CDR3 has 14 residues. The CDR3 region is CASSPAGSNEKLFF. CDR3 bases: TGTGCCAGCTCACCAGCAGGGTCTAATGAAAAACTGTTTTTT.

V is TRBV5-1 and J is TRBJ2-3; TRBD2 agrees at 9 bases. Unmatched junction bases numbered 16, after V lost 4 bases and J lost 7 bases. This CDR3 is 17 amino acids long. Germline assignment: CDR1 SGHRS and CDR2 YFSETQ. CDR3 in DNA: TGCGCCAGCAGCAAAGGGAGCGGGGGGACTCGAAGGAATACGCAGTATTTT. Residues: CASSKGSGGTRRNTQYF.

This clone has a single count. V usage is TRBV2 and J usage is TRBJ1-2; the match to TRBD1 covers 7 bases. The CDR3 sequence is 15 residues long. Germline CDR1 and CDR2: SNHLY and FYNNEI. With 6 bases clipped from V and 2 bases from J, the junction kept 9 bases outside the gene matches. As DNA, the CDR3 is TGTGCCAGCAGCCTCGAGGGACAGAGGAACTATGGCTACACCTTC. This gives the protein CASSLEGQRNYGYTF. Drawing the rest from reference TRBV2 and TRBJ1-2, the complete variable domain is EPEVTQTPSHQVTQMGQEVILRCVPISNHLYFYWYRQILGQKVEFLVSFYNNEISEKSEIFDDQFSVERPDGSNFTLKIRSTKLEDSAMYFCASSLEGQRNYGYTFGSGTRLTVV.

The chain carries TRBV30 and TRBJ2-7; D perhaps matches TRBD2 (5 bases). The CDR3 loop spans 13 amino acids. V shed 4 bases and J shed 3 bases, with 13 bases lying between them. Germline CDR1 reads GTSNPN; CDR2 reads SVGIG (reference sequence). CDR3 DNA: TGTGCCTGGAATCCTTCAGAGGGCTACGAGCAGTACTTC. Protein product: CAWNPSEGYEQYF.

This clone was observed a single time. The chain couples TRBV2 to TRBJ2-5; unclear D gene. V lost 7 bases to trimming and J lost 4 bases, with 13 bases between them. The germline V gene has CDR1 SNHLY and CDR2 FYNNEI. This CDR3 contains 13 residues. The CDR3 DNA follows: TGTGCCAGCACTGATACAGTCGCAGAGACCCAGTACTTC. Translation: CASTDTVAETQYF.

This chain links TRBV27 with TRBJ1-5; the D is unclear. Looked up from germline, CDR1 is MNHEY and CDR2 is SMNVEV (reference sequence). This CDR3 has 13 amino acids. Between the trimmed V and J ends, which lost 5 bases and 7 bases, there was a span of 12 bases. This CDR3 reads CASSTRTGQPQHF. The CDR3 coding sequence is TGTGCCAGCAGTACCAGGACTGGACAGCCCCAGCATTTT.

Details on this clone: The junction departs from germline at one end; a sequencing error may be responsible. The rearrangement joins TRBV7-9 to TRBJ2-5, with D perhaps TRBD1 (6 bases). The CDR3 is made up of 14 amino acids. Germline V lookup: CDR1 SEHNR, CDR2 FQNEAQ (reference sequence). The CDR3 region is CSSSPQGMRETQYF. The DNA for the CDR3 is TGTTCCAGCAGCCCCCAGGGGATGCGAGAGACCCAGTACTTC. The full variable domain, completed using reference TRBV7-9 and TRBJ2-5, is DTGVSQNPRHKITKRGQNVTFRCDPISEHNRLYWYRQTLGQGPEFLTYFQNEAQLEKSRLLSDRFSAERPKGSFSTLEIQRTEQGDSAMYLCSSSPQGMRETQYFGPGTRLLVL.

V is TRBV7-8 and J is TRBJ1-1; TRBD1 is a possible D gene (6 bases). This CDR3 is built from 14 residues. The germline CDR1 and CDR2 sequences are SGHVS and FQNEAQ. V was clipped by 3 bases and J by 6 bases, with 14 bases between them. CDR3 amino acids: CASSFLQGLAEAFF. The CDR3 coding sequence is TGTGCCAGCAGCTTCTTACAGGGTTTGGCTGAAGCTTTCTTT.

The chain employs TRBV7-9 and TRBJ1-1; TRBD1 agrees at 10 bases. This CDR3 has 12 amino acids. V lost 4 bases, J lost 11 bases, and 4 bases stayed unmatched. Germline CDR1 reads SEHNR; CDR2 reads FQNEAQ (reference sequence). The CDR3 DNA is TGTGCCAGCAGCTCCCAGGGACAGGGGGCTTTCTTT. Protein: CASSSQGQGAFF.

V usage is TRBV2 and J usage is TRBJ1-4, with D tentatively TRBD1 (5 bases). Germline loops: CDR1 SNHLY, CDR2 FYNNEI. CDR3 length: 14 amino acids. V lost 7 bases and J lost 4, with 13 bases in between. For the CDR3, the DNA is TGTGCCAGCACTTGGGGGGAGATTAATGAAAAACTGTTTTTT. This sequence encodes CASTWGEINEKLFF.